This T cell receptor (beta chain) originates from a study of control samples from healthy donors and cancer patients. This CDR3 contains 13 residues. The ends were cut back, 6 bases at V and 4 bases at J, with 15 bases in the middle. Germline V gene lookup returns CDR1 GTSNPN and CDR2 SVGIG (reference sequence). TCRdb's copy holds only in-frame clones and misses some; the assay was immunoSEQ multiplex PCR. The table lists 130,000 or so clones, roughly 91% of them singletons. The TCR was taken from a man between 45 and 60 years old with head and neck cancer. The rearrangement links TRBV30 to TRBJ1-1, with D tentatively TRBD1 (5 bases). Sequenced input: PBMCs. The CDR3 region is CACAGPLGTEAFF. The CDR3 DNA sequence: TGTGCCTGCGCGGGACCCTTGGGCACTGAAGCTTTCTTT.